This entry lists 5 T cell receptor beta chains sequenced from one sample in a study of identifying expanded T cells in peripheral blood. Measured with immunoSEQ multiplex PCR; TCRdb has only the in-frame clones, and not every one. In the table there are about 82,000 clones, around 90% of which are singletons. Material: blood. The receptor source for this set is a person between 18 and 70 years old in good health.

The chain uses TRBV18 and TRBJ1-6; 8 bases match TRBD1. CDR3 length equals 18 residues. CDR1 is KGHSH and CDR2 is LQKENI in the germline V gene. Trimming cost V 4 bases and J 7 bases; bases outside gene matches: 15. The CDR3 sequence: CASSLNLGTGKLNSPLHF. DNA of the CDR3: TGTGCCAGCTCACTGAACCTAGGGACAGGAAAGTTAAATTCACCCCTCCACTTT.

The chain joins TRBV11-2 to TRBJ1-1, with D perhaps TRBD1 (5 bases). In germline, CDR1 is SGHAT, CDR2 FQNNGV. The CDR3 has 14 amino acids. Trimming left V 0 bases short and J 5 bases short, with 10 bases between. The CDR3 loop reads CASSLEGRVTEAFF. In nucleotides, the CDR3 is TGTGCCAGCAGCTTAGAAGGCAGGGTAACTGAAGCTTTCTTT.

The J gene is TRBJ2-4, the V gene TRBV15, with 9 bases that match TRBD1. The junction had 3 bases not matched to a gene; V was cut back by 1 base and J by 5 bases. CDR3 length equals 15 residues. Germline CDR1 is LNHNV and CDR2 is YYDKDF (reference sequence). The CDR3 loop is CATSRVRTGENIQYF. The CDR3 DNA reads as TGTGCCACCAGCAGAGTTAGGACAGGGGAAAACATTCAGTACTTC. Together with reference TRBV15 and TRBJ2-4, the CDR3 gives the full variable domain: DAMVIQNPRYQVTQFGKPVTLSCSQTLNHNVMYWYQQKSSQAPKLLFHYYDKDFNNEADTPDNFQSRRPNTSFCFLDIRSPGLGDTAMYLCATSRVRTGENIQYFGAGTRLSVL.

CDR3 amino acids: CASSETGGTGANVLTF. The CDR3 DNA reads TGTGCCAGCAGTGAGACAGGGGGCACTGGGGCCAACGTCCTGACTTTC. The chain employs TRBV6-1 and TRBJ2-6; 10 positions agree with TRBD1. The CDR3 covers 16 residues. CDR1 is MNHNS, CDR2 SASEGT, per germline. The trim removed 3 bases at V and 2 bases at J, leaving 1 base unmatched.

The chain combines TRBV18 with TRBJ1-4; the D is unclear. The CDR3 runs 15 residues. The V and J ends lost 2 bases and 2 bases respectively, with 9 bases between them. The germline V gene encodes CDR1 KGHSH and CDR2 LQKENI. CDR3 sequence: CASSPREQTNEKLFF. CDR3 DNA: TGTGCCAGCTCACCAAGGGAACAGACTAATGAAAAACTGTTTTTT. The full variable domain, completed using reference TRBV18 and TRBJ1-4, is NAGVMQNPRHLVRRRGQEARLRCSPMKGHSHVYWYRQLPEEGLKFMVYLQKENIIDESGMPKERFSAEFPKEGPSILRIQQVVRGDSAAYFCASSPREQTNEKLFFGSGTQLSVL.